Below, 27 T cell receptor beta chains from the same sample are listed, as sequenced in a study of tissue T cells after allogeneic stem cell transplantation (dated by TCRdb to 2021 to 2024). Library creation used the immunoSEQ multiplex PCR assay. Here the immuneACCESS table is served through TCRdb, limited to in-frame sequences with V and J called. Missing clones are a known gap in these copies; in checked studies unresolved V genes cover under half, and the rest lacks a known reason. This sample comprises about 9,000 clones, roughly 38% of them detected only once. Clones ranked in the top ten supply around 4.7% of the sample. Taken with the paper, the label for time point translates to: mouse harvest day 14 after allogeneic transplant. Each mouse graft consisted of 10^7 T-cell-depleted bone marrow cells plus 10^6 splenic CD5+ T cells and was given by tail vein injection. The sequencing input was skin. The source of these receptors is a female BALB/c mouse given C57BL/6 T cells with graft-versus-host disease after an allogeneic hematopoietic cell transplant.

This clone qualifies as medium-sized (0.01 to 0.1%). Here the gene names and germline are mouse. The CDR3 goes on 1 residue after the read ends, and that part is filled in from the germline J gene. V is TRBV29 and J is TRBJ1-3; D is perhaps TRBD1 (6 bases). The length of the CDR3 is 14 residues. Germline loops: CDR1 MSHET, CDR2 SYDVDS. Trimming stripped 2 bases from V and 2 bases from J, with 7 bases between. The CDR3 protein is CASSLRGAGNTLYF. The sequenced part of the CDR3 DNA is TGTGCTAGCAGTTTAAGGGGGGCTGGAAATACGCTCTAT.

Remarks on this clone: Gene names denote mouse genes. The read ends 1 residue early relative to the CDR3; the germline J gene fills the gap. The chain joins TRBV31 to TRBJ2-1, with 8 bases lining up with TRBD2. The length of the CDR3 is 15 residues. Germline values: CDR1 GKSSPN, CDR2 SITVG. The V and J ends lost 0 bases and 3 bases, in that order; junction bases with no gene match: 4. The CDR3 bases that were read are TGTGCCTGGAGTCTCTGGGGGGAGGGCTATGCTGAGCAGTTC. It yields the protein CAWSLWGEGYAEQF. The CDR3 in full is CAWSLWGEGYAEQFF.

Of note for this clone: Mouse gene names and germline throughout. The sequence runs out 1 residue before the end of the CDR3; the remainder is reconstructed from the germline J gene. This chain uses TRBV5 with TRBJ1-3; D is possibly TRBD1 (6 bases). The CDR3 contains 15 residues. CDR1 LGHNA and CDR2 YNLKQL come from the germline V gene (reference sequence). V was cut by 0 bases and J by 4 bases, with 10 bases left in between. Here the CDR3 reads CASSQEGGWGNTLYF. CDR3 DNA, as far as it was read: TGTGCCAGCAGCCAAGAAGGGGGTTGGGGAAATACGCTCTAT.

With regard to this clone: The gene names here belong to mouse. The observed sequence ends 1 residue before the CDR3 terminus, with the missing tail filled in from the germline J gene. This rearrangement joins TRBV13-3 to TRBJ2-7, with 9 bases that match TRBD2. From germline, CDR1 is NNHDY and CDR2 SYVADS. Trimming removed 4 bases from V and 6 bases from J; junction bases left unmatched: 8. This CDR3 contains 14 residues. The sequenced CDR3 bases are TGTGCCAGCAGTTTGACTGGGGGAACGAGTGAACAGTAC. This translates into CASSLTGGTSEQY. In full, the CDR3 reads CASSLTGGTSEQYF.

Points on this clone: The genes and germline here are from mouse. CDR3 residues: CASRRTGGPNTGQLYF. The DNA read from the CDR3 is TGTGCTAGCAGAAGGACTGGGGGTCCAAACACCGGGCAGCTCTAC. The chain has TRBV17 and TRBJ2-2; 10 nucleotides line up with TRBD2. The read stops 1 residue short of the end of the CDR3; the missing end is completed from the germline J gene. CDR1 MNHDT and CDR2 YYDKIL come from the germline V gene. V was pared by 6 bases and J by 0 bases, with 4 bases of the junction left unmatched. The CDR3 length is 16 residues.

As to this clone: The gene symbols are mouse symbols. The observed sequence ends 1 residue before the CDR3 terminus, with the missing tail filled in from the germline J gene. The chain employs TRBV26 and TRBJ1-3; 9 bases align to TRBD1. The CDR3 contains 15 residues. Unmatched junction bases numbered 7, after V lost 6 bases and J lost 4 bases. The germline gives CDR1 KGHPV, CDR2 FQNQEV (reference sequence). The DNA read from the CDR3 is TGTGCCAGCAGCCTACAGGGGGCGAGGGGAAATACGCTCTAT. Its protein product is CASSLQGARGNTLY. The CDR3, in full, reads CASSLQGARGNTLYF.

This clone was observed a handful of times. These gene names are mouse names. From the germline J gene comes the end of the CDR3, since the read stops 1 residue before it. The chain couples TRBV19 to TRBJ2-7, with TRBD2 identical over 8 bases. The CDR3 loop spans 13 amino acids. V dropped 1 base and J dropped 7; count of bases not matched to a gene: 4. CDR1 FNHDT and CDR2 SITEND come from the germline V gene (reference sequence). The CDR3 spells CASSITGGGEQYF. CDR3 DNA, as far as it was read: TGTGCCAGCAGTATAACTGGGGGAGGGGAACAGTAC. The entire variable domain, with the rest obtained from reference TRBV19 and TRBJ2-7, is as follows: GGIITQTPKFLIGQEGQKLTLKCQQNFNHDTMYWYRQDSGKGLRLIYYSITENDLQKGDLSEGYDASREKKSSFSLTVTSAQKNEMAVFLCASSITGGGEQYFGPGTRLTVL.

About this clone itself: All gene names here are mouse names. The read ends 1 residue early relative to the CDR3; the germline J gene fills the gap. The rearrangement uses TRBV26 and TRBJ2-5; D not certain. Trimming took 0 bases from V and 4 from J, leaving 5 bases between them. Germline CDR1 and CDR2: KGHPV and FQNQEV (reference sequence). The CDR3 length is 13 residues. This CDR3 is CASSLSTKDTQYF. The sequenced CDR3 bases are TGTGCCAGCAGTCTGTCGACAAAAGACACCCAGTAC.

In regard to this clone: Gene names are the mouse ones. The CDR3 is cut off 1 residue early in the read; its end comes from the germline J gene. This chain joins TRBV3 and TRBJ1-3; D is unresolved. The length of the CDR3 is 13 residues. Trimming cost V 6 bases and J 0 bases, with 6 bases left between them. Germline V gene lookup returns CDR1 SNHLY and CDR2 FYNGKV (reference sequence). CDR3 bases read: TGTGCCAGCAGGACAATTTCTGGAAATACGCTCTAT. Protein: CASRTISGNTLY. The full CDR3 protein is CASRTISGNTLYF.

This clone was picked up a small number of times. Each gene name is a mouse one. The observed sequence ends 1 residue before the CDR3 terminus, with the missing tail filled in from the germline J gene. The rearrangement uses TRBV26 and TRBJ2-1; 10 nucleotides align to TRBD2. Germline trimming cut 6 bases from V and 4 bases from J; bases unmatched to any gene: 0. Germline assignment: CDR1 KGHPV and CDR2 FQNQEV (reference sequence). The CDR3 has 13 residues. CDR3 loop: CASRGLGYAEQFF. The sequenced CDR3 bases are TGTGCCAGCAGGGGACTGGGGTATGCTGAGCAGTTC. Supplemented by reference TRBV26 and TRBJ2-1, the full variable domain reads NSKVIQTPRYLVKGQGQKAKMRCIPEKGHPVVFWYQQNKNNEFKFLINFQNQEVLQQIDMTEKRFSAECPSNSPCSLEIQSSEAGDSALYLCASRGLGYAEQFFGPGTRLTVL.

As for this clone: The gene names given are mouse names. The read is 1 residue too short to cover the CDR3 end, so that end is filled in from the germline J gene. At the DNA level, this CDR3 is encoded by other sequences in the same sample as well. V and J are TRBV26 and TRBJ2-5; 7 bases are shared with TRBD1. The V gene's germline CDR1 is KGHPV and CDR2 FQNQEV (reference sequence). This CDR3 region has 13 residues. Losses at the gene ends were 4 bases for V and 4 bases for J; bases not matched to a gene: 2. CDR3 in amino acids: CASSPGQKDTQYF. The CDR3 DNA, read in part, is TGTGCCAGCAGTCCGGGACAGAAAGACACCCAGTAC.

This clone rates as medium-sized. Genes and germline are mouse. Read coverage stops 1 residue before the CDR3 terminus; the germline J gene supplies the remainder. This chain connects TRBV26 to TRBJ1-2, with 10 bases aligning to TRBD1. Germline CDR1 is KGHPV and CDR2 is FQNQEV (reference sequence). This CDR3 region has 13 residues. V trimming: 6 bases; J trimming: 6 bases; junction bases outside the gene matches: 4. The CDR3 bases that were read are TGTGCCAGCAGCCGGGACAGGGGCCCCGACTACACC. Translation: CASSRDRGPDYT. The whole CDR3 is CASSRDRGPDYTF.

For this clone: Gene names follow the mouse nomenclature. From the germline J gene comes the end of the CDR3, since the read stops 1 residue before it. Other DNA sequences in this specimen translate into the identical CDR3. V and J are TRBV26 and TRBJ1-1, with D possibly matching TRBD1 (6 bases). The CDR3 covers 11 residues. With 5 bases removed from V and 7 bases from J, the gap between germline ends came to 8 bases. Germline V gene sequence: CDR1 KGHPV, CDR2 FQNQEV (reference sequence). CDR3 region: CASSLDREVFF. The DNA read from the CDR3 is TGTGCCAGCAGTTTGGACAGAGAAGTCTTC.

This clone was observed a few times. Genes and germline come from the mouse. The CDR3 spells CASSLSRERLFF. CDR3 DNA, as far as it was read: TGTGCCAGCAGTCTGTCGAGGGAAAGATTATTT. The genes are TRBV26 and TRBJ1-4; D is uncertain. The read is 1 residue too short to cover the CDR3 end, so that end is filled in from the germline J gene. This CDR3 has 12 amino acids. Trimming left V 0 bases short and J 8 bases short, with 4 bases between. Germline CDR1 and CDR2: KGHPV and FQNQEV (reference sequence).

This clone was detected only a few times. Mouse germline and gene names are used. The CDR3 end is not reached by the read, which stops 1 residue before it; the germline J gene fills it in. The chain carries TRBV26 and TRBJ2-2; D may be TRBD1 or TRBD2 (6 bases each). This CDR3 is built from 14 residues. Germline V gene data show CDR1 as KGHPV and CDR2 as FQNQEV (reference sequence). Trimming took off 2 bases at V and 2 bases at J, with 6 bases between the two ends. The sequenced CDR3 bases are TGTGCCAGCAGTCTGGGGGGCAACACCGGGCAGCTCTAC. This translates into CASSLGGNTGQLY. The whole CDR3 is CASSLGGNTGQLYF.

This clone was seen a handful of times. Germline and genes: mouse. The read stops 1 residue short of the end of the CDR3; the missing end is completed from the germline J gene. The rearrangement uses TRBV26 and TRBJ2-5; 9 nucleotides line up with TRBD1. Unmatched junction bases numbered 3, after V lost 3 bases and J lost 5 bases. Germline lookup yields CDR1 KGHPV and CDR2 FQNQEV (reference sequence). This CDR3 spans 14 amino acids. CDR3 DNA (partial): TGTGCCAGCAGTCTCACAGGGGGCCGAGACACCCAGTAC. This codes for CASSLTGGRDTQY. The whole CDR3 sequence reads CASSLTGGRDTQYF.

This clone was seen more than once but under ten times. Gene names follow the mouse nomenclature. The CDR3 end lies 1 residue beyond the end of the read and is filled in from the germline J gene. The rearrangement links TRBV26 to TRBJ1-2; unclear D gene. The CDR3 extends over 13 amino acids. CDR1 and CDR2 from the germline V gene are KGHPV and FQNQEV (reference sequence). Trimming shortened V by 2 bases and J by 3 bases, and 7 bases separated the two germline ends. CDR3 DNA (partial): TGTGCCAGCAGTCTGAGGAGGGACTCCGACTACACC. Its protein product is CASSLRRDSDYT. The full-length CDR3 reads as CASSLRRDSDYTF.

This clone is termed medium-sized. Genes and germline are mouse. The read is 1 residue too short to cover the CDR3 end, so that end is filled in from the germline J gene. This rearrangement joins TRBV26 to TRBJ1-1, with unresolved D. The V end lost 6 bases, the J end lost 1 base, and 9 bases lay between the germline ends. Germline V gene lookup returns CDR1 KGHPV and CDR2 FQNQEV (reference sequence). The CDR3 totals 13 residues. CDR3 in amino acids: CASSPAGNTEVFF. The DNA read from the CDR3 is TGTGCCAGCAGCCCCGCAGGGAACACAGAAGTCTTC.

This clone came up a few times. Gene and germline names: mouse. Coverage ceases 1 residue before the CDR3 finishes, and the germline J gene fills in the end. The genes are TRBV3 and TRBJ2-7; D is possibly TRBD1 or TRBD2 (6 bases each). V was trimmed by 1 base and J by 2 bases, leaving 9 bases between them. CDR3 length: 14 residues. Germline V CDR1 and CDR2: SNHLY, FYNGKV (reference sequence). Incomplete CDR3 DNA: TGTGCCAGCAGCTTAGGGTGGGGGCCCTATGAACAGTAC. Protein product: CASSLGWGPYEQY. Given in full, the CDR3 is CASSLGWGPYEQYF. The full variable domain, completed using reference TRBV3 and TRBJ2-7, is GPKVLQIPSHQIIDMGQMVTLNCDPVSNHLYFYWYKQILGQQMEFLVNFYNGKVMEKSKLFKDQFSVERPDGSYFTLKIQPTALEDSAVYFCASSLGWGPYEQYFGPGTRLTVL.

As to this clone: Gene names are the mouse ones. The read terminates 1 residue ahead of where the CDR3 ends, so the germline J gene completes it. This sequence joins TRBV26 and TRBJ2-4, with unresolved D. CDR3 length: 14 residues. V lost 1 base to trimming and J lost 0 bases, with 5 bases between them. CDR1 and CDR2 from the germline V gene are KGHPV and FQNQEV (reference sequence). The CDR3: CASSLYTSQNTLYF. The CDR3 DNA, read in part, is TGTGCCAGCAGTCTGTATACTAGTCAAAACACCTTGTAC.

As for this clone: Gene names and germline match the mouse. With the read ending 1 residue before the CDR3 end, the germline J gene is used to fill in that end. The chain employs TRBV13-3 and TRBJ2-2, with TRBD2 identical over 8 bases. The CDR3 is made up of 15 amino acids. CDR1 NNHDY and CDR2 SYVADS come from the germline V gene. V was clipped by 3 bases and J by 1 base; unmatched bases: 2. The CDR3 DNA, read in part, is TGTGCCAGCAGTGGACTGGGGATAAACACCGGGCAGCTCTAC. It specifies CASSGLGINTGQLY. The complete CDR3 sequence is CASSGLGINTGQLYF.

About this clone: Gene names and germline refer to mouse. The missing CDR3 end, 1 residue past where the read stops, is filled in from the germline J gene. J is TRBJ2-3 and V is TRBV3, with TRBD2 matching 8 bases. This CDR3 has 14 residues. J was trimmed by 4 bases and V by 1 base; bases with no gene match: 1. Germline CDR1 is SNHLY and CDR2 is FYNGKV (reference sequence). CDR3 DNA, as far as it was read: TGTGCCAGCAGCTTAGGGGGGGGGCCAGAAACGCTGTAT. This gives the protein CASSLGGGPETLY. The whole CDR3 region reads CASSLGGGPETLYF.

Regarding this clone: The gene names given are mouse names. The sequenced fragment ends 1 residue before the CDR3 boundary, so the rest is inferred from the germline J gene. This sequence joins TRBV26 and TRBJ2-1; D is ambiguous. CDR1 KGHPV and CDR2 FQNQEV come from the germline V gene (reference sequence). This CDR3 has 13 amino acids. The V end was cut by 2 bases, the J end by 3 bases, with 5 bases between. Incomplete CDR3 DNA: TGTGCCAGCAGTCTGAACACCTATGCTGAGCAGTTC. Residues: CASSLNTYAEQF. The full CDR3 protein reads CASSLNTYAEQFF.

On this clone: Mouse names are used for the genes. Read coverage stops 1 residue before the CDR3 terminus; the germline J gene supplies the remainder. The genes are TRBV4 and TRBJ2-5; TRBD1 aligns across 10 bases. Germline values: CDR1 LGHDT, CDR2 YNNKQL (reference sequence). The CDR3 loop spans 13 amino acids. Trimming cost V 5 bases and J 5 bases; bases outside gene matches: 1. CDR3 DNA, as far as it was read: TGTGCCAGCAGCGGGACAGGGGTAGACACCCAGTAC. Protein sequence: CASSGTGVDTQY. The full CDR3 reads CASSGTGVDTQYF.

For this clone: Genes and germline are mouse. The read terminates 1 residue ahead of where the CDR3 ends, so the germline J gene completes it. This rearrangement joins TRBV26 to TRBJ2-4; TRBD2 matches 9 bases. Looked up from germline, CDR1 is KGHPV and CDR2 is FQNQEV (reference sequence). The CDR3 consists of 15 residues. Trimming removed 5 bases from V and 0 bases from J; junction bases left unmatched: 3. The CDR3 region is CASSRDWASQNTLYF. CDR3 DNA, as far as it was read: TGTGCCAGCAGTAGGGACTGGGCGAGTCAAAACACCTTGTAC.

For this clone: Mouse names are used for the genes. The missing CDR3 end, 1 residue past where the read stops, is filled in from the germline J gene. Other nucleotide sequences in the sample specify the same CDR3. V usage is TRBV26 and J usage is TRBJ1-2; TRBD1 aligns across 7 bases. CDR3 length: 13 amino acids. The germline CDR1 and CDR2 sequences are KGHPV and FQNQEV (reference sequence). V lost 4 bases, J lost 4 bases, and 3 bases stayed unmatched. CDR3 DNA, as far as it was read: TGTGCCAGCAGTCGGCAGGGGGGCTCCGACTACACC. It encodes CASSRQGGSDYT. The full CDR3 sequence reads CASSRQGGSDYTF.

For this clone: Each gene name is a mouse one. Read sequence stops 1 residue before the CDR3 end, and the germline J gene provides the missing end. This chain links TRBV19 with TRBJ2-3, with D possibly being TRBD1 (5 bases). CDR1 is FNHDT and CDR2 is SITEND in the germline V gene (reference sequence). The CDR3 covers 14 residues. Trimming pared 1 base from V and 3 bases from J, leaving 9 bases between. The sequenced part of the CDR3 DNA is TGTGCCAGCAGTATAAGGGGAGGGGCAGAAACGCTGTAT. It translates to CASSIRGGAETLY. The entire CDR3 is CASSIRGGAETLYF.